These 15 T cell receptor beta chains were sequenced from one sample in a study of tissue T cells after allogeneic stem cell transplantation. The time point here: mouse harvest day 7 after allogeneic transplant. Mouse grafts combined 10^7 T-cell-depleted bone marrow cells with 10^6 splenic CD5+ T cells. Measured with immunoSEQ multiplex PCR; TCRdb has only the in-frame clones, and not every one. The table has 7,000 or so clones, 45% to 50% seen once. The sample was gut tissue. These receptor sequences come from a female BALB/c mouse given C57BL/6 T cells with graft-versus-host disease after an allogeneic hematopoietic cell transplant.

On this clone: Germline and genes here are mouse. The read ends 1 residue shy of where the CDR3 ends; the end is completed using the germline J gene. The chain links TRBV1 to TRBJ2-7; D may be TRBD1 or TRBD2 (7 bases each). This CDR3 region has 17 residues. The germline gives CDR1 NSQYPW, CDR2 LRSPGD (reference sequence). V was cut by 0 bases and J by 0 bases, with 15 bases left in between. CDR3 bases read: TGCACCTGCAGTGCAGAAGTTTGGGGGGACAGCTCCTATGAACAGTAC. Encoded protein: CTCSAEVWGDSSYEQY. The complete CDR3 protein is CTCSAEVWGDSSYEQYF.

This clone has a handful of counts. The gene names given are mouse names. With the read ending 1 residue before the CDR3 end, the germline J gene is used to fill in that end. This chain joins TRBV26 and TRBJ2-3; D unresolved. The CDR3 length is 13 residues. V was pared by 6 bases and J by 3 bases, with 10 bases between. Germline-derived CDR1 and CDR2 are KGHPV and FQNQEV (reference sequence). The CDR3 sequence is CASRRSTAETLYF. The CDR3 DNA, read in part, is TGTGCCAGCAGACGGAGTACGGCAGAAACGCTGTAT.

About this clone: Genes and germline are mouse. The CDR3 is cut off 1 residue early in the read; its end comes from the germline J gene. The chain employs TRBV29 and TRBJ2-7; D remains unclear. CDR3 length equals 10 residues. Trimming took off 4 bases at V and 7 bases at J, with 5 bases between the two ends. CDR1 is MSHET, CDR2 SYDVDS, per germline. The CDR3 loop reads CASSSPEQYF. The part of the CDR3 DNA that was read is TGTGCTAGCAGTTCCCCCGAACAGTAC.

About this clone itself: Gene names are the mouse ones. Coverage ceases 1 residue before the CDR3 finishes, and the germline J gene fills in the end. This chain joins TRBV13-1 and TRBJ2-7; 8 positions match TRBD2. This CDR3 contains 14 residues. Germline CDR1 NSHNY, CDR2 SYGAGN. V was pared by 2 bases and J by 4 bases, with 5 bases of the junction left unmatched. The CDR3 bases that were read are TGTGCCAGCAGTGAGGGTGGGGGGGTTTATGAACAGTAC. Translating gives CASSEGGGVYEQY. In full, the CDR3 is CASSEGGGVYEQYF.

Concerning this clone itself: Germline and genes here are mouse. The missing CDR3 end, 1 residue past where the read stops, is filled in from the germline J gene. The rearrangement uses TRBV26 and TRBJ1-1; 7 nucleotides agree with TRBD1. With V trimmed by 2 bases and J by 4 bases, 4 bases remained unmatched. The CDR3 sequence is 14 residues long. CDR1 is KGHPV and CDR2 is FQNQEV in the germline V gene (reference sequence). CDR3 DNA (partial): TGTGCCAGCAGTCTGCACAGGGGAGTCACAGAAGTCTTC. Its translation is CASSLHRGVTEVF. The CDR3 as a whole reads CASSLHRGVTEVFF.

In the case of this clone: All gene names here are mouse names. The observed sequence ends 1 residue before the CDR3 terminus, with the missing tail filled in from the germline J gene. This chain connects TRBV15 to TRBJ2-5, with 11 bases fitting TRBD2. From germline, CDR1 is SGHND and CDR2 FRSKSL. The V segment lost 5 bases and the J segment 2 bases; nucleotides outside the gene matches: 3. The CDR3 consists of 15 residues. The CDR3 bases that were read are TGTGCCAGCAGTCCACTGGGGGGGCTCCAAGACACCCAGTAC. It translates to CASSPLGGLQDTQY. From start to end, the CDR3 is CASSPLGGLQDTQYF.

A few counts support this clone. Each gene name is a mouse one. Read sequence stops 1 residue before the CDR3 end, and the germline J gene provides the missing end. The chain has TRBV16 and TRBJ2-7; D call uncertain. The CDR3 consists of 12 residues. V lost 2 bases and J 6 bases, leaving 8 bases between the germline ends. Germline CDR1 reads SGHSA; CDR2 reads FRNQAP. The DNA read from the CDR3 is TGTGCAAGCAGCTTAAAAGGCCTTGAACAGTAC. This encodes CASSLKGLEQY. The whole CDR3 protein reads CASSLKGLEQYF.

Only a few counts were recorded for this clone. Gene names are mouse gene names. The read is 1 residue too short to cover the CDR3 end, so that end is filled in from the germline J gene. This chain links TRBV13-3 with TRBJ1-3; the match to TRBD1 covers 9 bases. Germline values: CDR1 NNHDY, CDR2 SYVADS. J lost 0 bases, V lost 3 bases, and 1 base had no gene match. There are 15 residues in the CDR3. This chain's CDR3 is CASSGDRVSGNTLYF. The DNA read from the CDR3 is TGTGCCAGCAGTGGGGACAGGGTTTCTGGAAATACGCTCTAT.

This clone was seen a handful of times. Here the gene names and germline are mouse. The CDR3 end falls 1 residue outside the read, so it is completed with the germline J gene. J is TRBJ2-1 and V is TRBV3; either TRBD1 or TRBD2 may fit D (5 bases each). With 3 bases removed from V and 1 base from J, the gap between germline ends came to 7 bases. CDR3 length equals 14 residues. Germline V gene lookup returns CDR1 SNHLY and CDR2 FYNGKV (reference sequence). The covered CDR3 bases are TGTGCCAGCAGCTTGGGACGGAACTATGCTGAGCAGTTC. Translation gives CASSLGRNYAEQF. The whole CDR3 protein is CASSLGRNYAEQFF.

Points on this clone: Gene names and germline match the mouse. The CDR3 is cut off 1 residue early in the read; its end comes from the germline J gene. The chain couples TRBV26 to TRBJ1-2; 10 nucleotides line up with TRBD1. The ends lost 4 bases at V and 3 bases at J; junction bases unmatched: 5. This CDR3 spans 15 amino acids. CDR1 is KGHPV and CDR2 is FQNQEV in the germline V gene (reference sequence). CDR3 DNA (partial): TGTGCCAGCAGTCCCCGGGGACAGGGGTACTCCGACTACACC. Translation gives CASSPRGQGYSDYT. The whole CDR3 protein reads CASSPRGQGYSDYTF.

This clone was counted a few times. The gene symbols are mouse symbols. The read falls 1 residue short of the CDR3 end, and the missing part is taken from the germline J gene. The chain is built from TRBV12-1 and TRBJ2-1; 8 bases fit TRBD2. Losses at the gene ends were 0 bases for V and 1 base for J; bases not matched to a gene: 1. The CDR3 loop spans 15 amino acids. Germline CDR1 reads SGHSN; CDR2 reads HYEKVE. The CDR3 sequence: CASSLWGGNYAEQFF. CDR3 bases read: TGTGCCAGCTCTCTCTGGGGGGGGAACTATGCTGAGCAGTTC.

This clone was seen a handful of times. Germline and genes here are mouse. The read ends 1 residue before the CDR3 terminus; that terminus is restored from the germline J gene. The rearrangement joins TRBV13-3 to TRBJ2-2; TRBD2 agrees at 9 bases. The CDR3 covers 15 residues. Germline loops: CDR1 NNHDY, CDR2 SYVADS. V lost 4 bases, J lost 3 bases, and 4 bases stayed unmatched. The DNA read from the CDR3 is TGTGCCAGCAGTCCGGACTGGGGAGACACCGGGCAGCTCTAC. This translates into CASSPDWGDTGQLY. In full, the CDR3 is CASSPDWGDTGQLYF.

Worth noting for this clone: Mouse gene names apply. The read ends 1 residue before the CDR3 terminus; that terminus is restored from the germline J gene. The V and J genes are TRBV26 and TRBJ2-2, with unresolved D. Germline CDR1 KGHPV, CDR2 FQNQEV (reference sequence). V lost 0 bases, J lost 4 bases, and 3 bases lay in between. The CDR3 is made up of 13 amino acids. CDR3 amino acids: CASSLSITGQLYF. The part of the CDR3 DNA that was read is TGTGCCAGCAGTCTGTCGATCACCGGGCAGCTCTAC.

Regarding this clone: The gene names here belong to mouse. The read gets to within 1 residue of the CDR3 end, and the germline J gene fills in the rest. V gene TRBV13-3 combines with J gene TRBJ1-5; 10 bases fit TRBD1. This CDR3 has 13 amino acids. CDR1 is NNHDY and CDR2 is SYVADS in the germline V gene. J lost 5 bases, V lost 7 bases, and 3 bases had no gene match. CDR3 sequence reads: CASRDRGHQAPLF. The CDR3 bases that were read are TGTGCCAGCCGGGACAGGGGACACCAGGCTCCGCTT. Combining the CDR3 with reference TRBV13-3 and TRBJ1-5 gives the whole variable domain EAAVTQSPRSKVAVTGGKVTLSCHQTNNHDYMYWYRQDTGHGLRLIHYSYVADSTEKGDIPDGYKASRPSQENFSLILELASLSQTAVYFCASRDRGHQAPLFGEGTRLSVL.

This clone appeared a few times. Gene names and germline match the mouse. The CDR3 goes on 1 residue after the read ends, and that part is filled in from the germline J gene. This sequence joins TRBV13-3 and TRBJ2-7, with TRBD2 matching over 7 bases. Germline CDR1 and CDR2: NNHDY and SYVADS. The ends lost 1 base at V and 7 bases at J; junction bases unmatched: 5. The CDR3 contains 13 residues. Incomplete CDR3 DNA: TGTGCCAGCAGTGATTTGGGGGGAGGGGAACAGTAC. This encodes CASSDLGGGEQY. The entire CDR3 protein reads CASSDLGGGEQYF.